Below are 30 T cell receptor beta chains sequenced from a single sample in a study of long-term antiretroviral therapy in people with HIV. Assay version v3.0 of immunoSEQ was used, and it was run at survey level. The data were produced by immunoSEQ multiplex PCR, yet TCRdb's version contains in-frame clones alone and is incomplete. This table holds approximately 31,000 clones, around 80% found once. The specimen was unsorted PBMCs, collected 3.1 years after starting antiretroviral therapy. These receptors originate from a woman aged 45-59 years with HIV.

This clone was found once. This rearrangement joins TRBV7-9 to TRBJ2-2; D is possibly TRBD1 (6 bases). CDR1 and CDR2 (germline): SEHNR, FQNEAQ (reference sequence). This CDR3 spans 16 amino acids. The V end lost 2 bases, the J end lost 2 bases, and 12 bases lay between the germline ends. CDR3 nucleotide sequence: TGTGCCAGCAGCTTATATCAGGGGCCCAACACCGGGGAGCTGTTTTTT. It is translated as CASSLYQGPNTGELFF.

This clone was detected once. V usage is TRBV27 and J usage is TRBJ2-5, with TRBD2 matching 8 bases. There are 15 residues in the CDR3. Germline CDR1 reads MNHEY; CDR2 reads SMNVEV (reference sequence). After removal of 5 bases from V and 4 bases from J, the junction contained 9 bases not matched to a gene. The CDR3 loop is CASSILAGSPETQYF. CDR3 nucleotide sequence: TGTGCCAGCAGTATCTTAGCGGGGTCTCCAGAGACCCAGTACTTC.

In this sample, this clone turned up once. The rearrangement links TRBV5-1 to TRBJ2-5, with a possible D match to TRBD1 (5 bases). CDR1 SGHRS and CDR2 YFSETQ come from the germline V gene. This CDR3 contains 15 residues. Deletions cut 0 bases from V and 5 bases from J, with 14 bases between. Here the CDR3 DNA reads TGCGCCAGCAGCTTGGGTGTGCAGGGAAGGGAGACCCAGTACTTC. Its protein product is CASSLGVQGRETQYF.

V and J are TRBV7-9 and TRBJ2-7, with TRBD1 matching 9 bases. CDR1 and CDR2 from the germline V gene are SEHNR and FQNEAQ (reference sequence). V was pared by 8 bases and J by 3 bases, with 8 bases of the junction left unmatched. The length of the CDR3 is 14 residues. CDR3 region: CASSLGTGNYEQYF. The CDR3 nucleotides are TGTGCCAGCTCCCTGGGGACAGGGAACTACGAGCAGTACTTC. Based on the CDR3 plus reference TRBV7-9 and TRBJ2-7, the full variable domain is DTGVSQNPRHKITKRGQNVTFRCDPISEHNRLYWYRQTLGQGPEFLTYFQNEAQLEKSRLLSDRFSAERPKGSFSTLEIQRTEQGDSAMYLCASSLGTGNYEQYFGPGTRLTVT.

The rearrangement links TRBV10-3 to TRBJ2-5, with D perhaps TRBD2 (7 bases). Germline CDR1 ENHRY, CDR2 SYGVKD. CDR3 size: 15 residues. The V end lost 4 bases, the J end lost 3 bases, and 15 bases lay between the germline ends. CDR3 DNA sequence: TGTGCCATCAGTGCTAGGGGGGGTTCTGAAGAGACCCAGTACTTC. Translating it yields CAISARGGSEETQYF.

The CDR3 DNA is TGTGCCTGGCACCCCGGGACGGGTGAAAAACTGTTTTTT. The encoded protein is CAWHPGTGEKLFF. The chain uses TRBV30 and TRBJ1-4; a weak D match, TRBD1 (5 bases). The CDR3 is 13 residues long. The ends were cut back, 5 bases at V and 7 bases at J, with 14 bases in the middle. CDR1 is GTSNPN and CDR2 is SVGIG in the germline V gene (reference sequence).

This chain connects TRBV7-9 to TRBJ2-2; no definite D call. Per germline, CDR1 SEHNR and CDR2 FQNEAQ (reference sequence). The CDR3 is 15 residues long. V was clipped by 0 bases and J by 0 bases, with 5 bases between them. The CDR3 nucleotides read TGTGCCAGCAGCTTAGCGGGGACGAACACCGGGGAGCTGTTTTTT. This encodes CASSLAGTNTGELFF.

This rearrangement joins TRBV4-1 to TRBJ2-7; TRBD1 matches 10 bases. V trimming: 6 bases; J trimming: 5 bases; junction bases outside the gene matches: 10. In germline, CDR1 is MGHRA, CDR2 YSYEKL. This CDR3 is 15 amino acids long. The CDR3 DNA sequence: TGCGCCAGCAGGAGGGGGACAGGGGAAGTTGACGAGCAGTACGTC. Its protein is CASRRGTGEVDEQYV.

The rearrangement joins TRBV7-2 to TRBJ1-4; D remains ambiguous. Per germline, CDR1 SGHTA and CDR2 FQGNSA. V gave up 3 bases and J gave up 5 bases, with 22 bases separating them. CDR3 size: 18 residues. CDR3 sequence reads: CASSLTFREYLRNEKLFF. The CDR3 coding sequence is TGTGCCAGCAGCTTGACGTTCCGGGAATACCTTAGAAATGAAAAACTGTTTTTT.

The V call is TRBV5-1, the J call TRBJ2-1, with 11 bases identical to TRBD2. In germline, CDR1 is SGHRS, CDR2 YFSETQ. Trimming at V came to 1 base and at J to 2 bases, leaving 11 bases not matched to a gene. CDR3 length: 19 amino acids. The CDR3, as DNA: TGCGCCAGCAGCTTGAAGGGGCTCCTAGCGGGGGGAACCTACAATGAGCAGTTCTTC. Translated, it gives CASSLKGLLAGGTYNEQFF.

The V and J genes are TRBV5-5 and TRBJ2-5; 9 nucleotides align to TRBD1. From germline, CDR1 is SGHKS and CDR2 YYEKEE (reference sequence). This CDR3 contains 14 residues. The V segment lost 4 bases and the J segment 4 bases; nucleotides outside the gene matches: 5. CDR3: CASSADRGGETQYF. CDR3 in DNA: TGTGCCAGCAGCGCGGACAGGGGTGGAGAGACCCAGTACTTC.

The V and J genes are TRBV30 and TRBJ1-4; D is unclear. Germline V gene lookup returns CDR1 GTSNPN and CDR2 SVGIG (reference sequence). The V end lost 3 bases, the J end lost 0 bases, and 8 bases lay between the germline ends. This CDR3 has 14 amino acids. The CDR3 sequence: CAWRVKATNEKLFF. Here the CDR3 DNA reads TGTGCCTGGAGAGTCAAGGCAACTAATGAAAAACTGTTTTTT.

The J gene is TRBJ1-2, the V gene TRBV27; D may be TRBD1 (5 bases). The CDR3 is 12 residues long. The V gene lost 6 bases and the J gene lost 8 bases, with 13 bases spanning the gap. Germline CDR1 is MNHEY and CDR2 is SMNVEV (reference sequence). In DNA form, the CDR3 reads TGTGCCAGCAGCGGGAGGGGAGGGGGCTACACCTTC. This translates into CASSGRGGGYTF.

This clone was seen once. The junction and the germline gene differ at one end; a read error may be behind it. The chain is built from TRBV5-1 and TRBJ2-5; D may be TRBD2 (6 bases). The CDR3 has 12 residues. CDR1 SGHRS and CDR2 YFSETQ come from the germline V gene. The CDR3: CAGSGSQETQYF. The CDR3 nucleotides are TGCGCCGGCAGCGGGTCCCAAGAGACCCAGTACTTC.

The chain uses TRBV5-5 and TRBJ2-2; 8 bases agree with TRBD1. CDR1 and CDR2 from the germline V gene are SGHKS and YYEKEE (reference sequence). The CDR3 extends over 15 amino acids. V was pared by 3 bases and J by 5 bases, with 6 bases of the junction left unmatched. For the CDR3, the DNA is TGTGCCAGCAGCTCCACAGGGGGACGTACCGGGGAGCTGTTTTTT. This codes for CASSSTGGRTGELFF.

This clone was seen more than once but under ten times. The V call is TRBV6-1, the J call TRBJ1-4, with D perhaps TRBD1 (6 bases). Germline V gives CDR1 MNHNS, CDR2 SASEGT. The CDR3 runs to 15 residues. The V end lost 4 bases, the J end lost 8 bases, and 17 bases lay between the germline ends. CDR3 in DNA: TGTGCCAGCAGTGGGGGTGGCAGGGGTAGAGAAAAACTGTTTTTT. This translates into CASSGGGRGREKLFF.

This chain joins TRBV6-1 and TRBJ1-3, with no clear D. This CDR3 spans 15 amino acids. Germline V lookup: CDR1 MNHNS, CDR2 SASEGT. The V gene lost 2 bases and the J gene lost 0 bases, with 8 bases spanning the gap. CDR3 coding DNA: TGTGCCAGCAGTGAAACACCGCACTCTGGAAACACCATATATTTT. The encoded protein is CASSETPHSGNTIYF.

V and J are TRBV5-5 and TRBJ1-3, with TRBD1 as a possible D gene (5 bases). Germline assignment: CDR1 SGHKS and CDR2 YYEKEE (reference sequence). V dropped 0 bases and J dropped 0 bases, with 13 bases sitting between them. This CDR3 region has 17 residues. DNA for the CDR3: TGTGCCAGCAGCTTGGCTGAAGCGGGGCTCTCTGGAAACACCATATATTTT. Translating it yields CASSLAEAGLSGNTIYF.

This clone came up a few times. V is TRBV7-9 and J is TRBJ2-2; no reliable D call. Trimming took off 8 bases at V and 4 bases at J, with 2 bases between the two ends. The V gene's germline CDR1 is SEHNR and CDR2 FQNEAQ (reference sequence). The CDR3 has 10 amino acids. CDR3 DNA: TGTGCCAGCTCCACCGGGGAGCTGTTTTTT. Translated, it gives CASSTGELFF.

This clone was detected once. CDR3 sequence reads: CASSLVPTGSGNTIYF. CDR3 nucleotides: TGTGCCAGCAGCTTGGTCCCGACGGGGTCTGGAAACACCATATATTTT. This chain uses TRBV5-5 with TRBJ1-3; no reliable D call. The germline V gene has CDR1 SGHKS and CDR2 YYEKEE (reference sequence). CDR3 length: 16 amino acids. Trimming shortened V by 0 bases and J by 1 base, and 11 bases separated the two germline ends.

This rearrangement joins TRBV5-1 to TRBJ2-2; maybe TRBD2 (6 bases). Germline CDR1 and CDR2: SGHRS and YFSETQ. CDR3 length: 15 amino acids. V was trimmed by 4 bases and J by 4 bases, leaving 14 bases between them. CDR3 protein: CASSDWRVSTGELFF. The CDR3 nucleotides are TGCGCCAGCAGCGACTGGAGGGTTAGCACCGGGGAGCTGTTTTTT.

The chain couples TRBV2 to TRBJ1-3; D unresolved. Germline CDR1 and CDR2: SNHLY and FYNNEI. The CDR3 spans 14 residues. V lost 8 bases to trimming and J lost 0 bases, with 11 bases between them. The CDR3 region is CASLPGLSGNTIYF. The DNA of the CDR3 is TGTGCCAGCTTACCTGGCCTCTCTGGAAACACCATATATTTT.

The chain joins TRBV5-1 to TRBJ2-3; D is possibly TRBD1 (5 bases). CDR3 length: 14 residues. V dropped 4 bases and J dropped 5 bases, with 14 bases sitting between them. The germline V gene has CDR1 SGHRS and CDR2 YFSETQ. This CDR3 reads CASSRDSRGDTQYF. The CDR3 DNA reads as TGCGCCAGCAGCCGAGACAGTAGAGGAGATACGCAGTATTTT.

The CDR3 loop is CSAKQYNEQFF. The CDR3, as DNA: TGCAGTGCCAAACAGTACAATGAGCAGTTCTTC. The chain carries TRBV20-1 and TRBJ2-1; D call uncertain. The V and J ends lost 6 bases and 4 bases respectively, with 7 bases between them. Germline assignment: CDR1 DFQATT and CDR2 SNEGSKA (reference sequence). This CDR3 comprises 11 residues.

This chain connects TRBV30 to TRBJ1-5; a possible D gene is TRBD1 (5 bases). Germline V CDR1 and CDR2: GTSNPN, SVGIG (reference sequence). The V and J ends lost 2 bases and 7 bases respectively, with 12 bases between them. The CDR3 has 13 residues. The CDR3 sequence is CAWSLARDQPQHF. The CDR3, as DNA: TGTGCCTGGAGTTTAGCCAGGGACCAGCCCCAGCATTTT.

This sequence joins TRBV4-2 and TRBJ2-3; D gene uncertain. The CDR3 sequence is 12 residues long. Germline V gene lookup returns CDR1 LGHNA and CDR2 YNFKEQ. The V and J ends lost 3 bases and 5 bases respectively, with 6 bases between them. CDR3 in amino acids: CASSHLGDTQYF. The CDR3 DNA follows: TGTGCCAGCAGCCACCTTGGAGATACGCAGTATTTT.

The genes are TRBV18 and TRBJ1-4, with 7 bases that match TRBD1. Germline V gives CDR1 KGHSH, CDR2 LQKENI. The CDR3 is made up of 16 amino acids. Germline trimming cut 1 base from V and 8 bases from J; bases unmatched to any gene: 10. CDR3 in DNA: TGTGCCAGCTCACCACAAGACAGGGTCTCGGGAGAAAAACTGTTTTTT. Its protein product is CASSPQDRVSGEKLFF.

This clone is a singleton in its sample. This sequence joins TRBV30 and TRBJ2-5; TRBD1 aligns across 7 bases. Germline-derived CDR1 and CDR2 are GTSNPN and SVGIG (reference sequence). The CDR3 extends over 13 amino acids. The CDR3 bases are TGTGGCCTGGTCGAGGGGGCTGGAGAGACCCAGTACTTC. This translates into CGLVEGAGETQYF.

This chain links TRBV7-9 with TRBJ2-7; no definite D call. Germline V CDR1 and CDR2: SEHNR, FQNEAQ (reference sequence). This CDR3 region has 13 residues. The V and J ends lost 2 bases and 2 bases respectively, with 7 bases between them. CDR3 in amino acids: CASSLWPTYEQYF. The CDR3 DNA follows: TGTGCCAGCAGCTTATGGCCGACCTACGAGCAGTACTTC. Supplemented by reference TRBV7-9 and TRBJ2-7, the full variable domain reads DTGVSQNPRHKITKRGQNVTFRCDPISEHNRLYWYRQTLGQGPEFLTYFQNEAQLEKSRLLSDRFSAERPKGSFSTLEIQRTEQGDSAMYLCASSLWPTYEQYFGPGTRLTVT.

The CDR3 coding sequence is TGTGCCAGCAACAGTCAGGGGTTCGTTGCTAATGAAAAACTGTTTTTT. It encodes CASNSQGFVANEKLFF. The V call is TRBV6-6, the J call TRBJ1-4; D possibly corresponds to TRBD1 (6 bases). This CDR3 is built from 16 residues. Deletions cut 7 bases from V and 3 bases from J, with 18 bases between. Germline V gene sequence: CDR1 MNHNY, CDR2 SVGAGI (reference sequence).